A few counts support the clone carrying this T cell receptor beta chain. Its specificity is not known. The data were obtained in a study of T cell responses to AZD1222 COVID-19 vaccine. General study points: Donors were largely white British and mainly female; clonal diversity was possibly underestimated. Across spike, vaccine-associated CD4 TCRs were found, dominant at 160-218 and 743-854. Compared with day 0, the breadth and depth of the Spike-specific TCR repertoire rose significantly after two doses of AZD1222.

The V gene's germline CDR1 is MDHEN and CDR2 SYDVKM. V was pared by 5 bases and J by 0 bases, with 13 bases between. The CDR3 consists of 16 residues. Only in-frame clones appear in the TCRdb table, and some are missing; sequencing was by immunoSEQ multiplex PCR. In the table there are about 140,000 clones, 80% to 90% of which are singletons. The receptor's source is an adult in good health. This chain connects TRBV28 to TRBJ2-2; possible D gene TRBD1, 6 bases. The sequenced sample was peripheral blood, obtained on day 0 of AZD1222 vaccination. The CDR3 sequence is CASSPMGTTNTGELFF. The CDR3 DNA reads TGTGCCAGCAGTCCCATGGGGACAACGAACACCGGGGAGCTGTTTTTT.